The 13 T cell receptor beta chains listed next were all sequenced from one sample in a study of blood T cell repertoires in COVID-19. Produced via immunoSEQ multiplex PCR; TCRdb's table is partial and in-frame only. The table includes a few hundred thousand clones, roughly 82% detected once. The sequencing input was peripheral blood. The receptor set was obtained from a woman aged 50 to 60 with acute or convalescent COVID-19.

Of note for this clone: This CDR3 is also generated by other DNA sequences in the sample. The chain is built from TRBV4-3 and TRBJ2-3; D is unresolved. CDR3 length: 14 amino acids. The V and J ends lost 0 bases and 1 base respectively, with 5 bases between them. Germline V gene lookup returns CDR1 LGHNA and CDR2 YSLEER. CDR3 DNA sequence: TGCGCCAGCAGCCAAGATGCGCGCACAGATACGCAGTATTTT. This encodes CASSQDARTDTQYF.

The chain is built from TRBV5-1 and TRBJ1-2; 8 nucleotides line up with TRBD1. Germline CDR1 SGHRS, CDR2 YFSETQ. V shed 0 bases and J 4 bases; nucleotides not matched to a gene: 2. This CDR3 is 14 amino acids long. CDR3 DNA sequence: TGCGCCAGCAGCTTGGGGCAGGGGGCCTATGGCTACACCTTC. Its protein product is CASSLGQGAYGYTF.

This rearrangement joins TRBV28 to TRBJ2-7; 10 bases map to TRBD1. CDR1 and CDR2 from the germline V gene are MDHEN and SYDVKM. After removal of 5 bases from V and 6 bases from J, the junction contained 13 bases not matched to a gene. CDR3 length equals 16 residues. Here the CDR3 reads CASSTLRAGTGVEQYF. CDR3 nucleotide sequence: TGTGCCAGCAGTACACTTCGCGCCGGGACAGGGGTCGAGCAGTACTTC.

This chain links TRBV7-2 with TRBJ2-1; 9 nucleotides align to TRBD2. Germline trimming cut 2 bases from V and 10 bases from J; bases unmatched to any gene: 9. CDR1 is SGHTA and CDR2 is FQGNSA in the germline V gene. CDR3 length: 15 amino acids. As DNA, the CDR3 is TGTGCCAGCAGCTTAAATAGGGCGGGAGGGAACGAGCAGTTCTTC. This translates into CASSLNRAGGNEQFF.

This clone came up once. The genes are TRBV5-1 and TRBJ2-1, with D perhaps matching TRBD2 (5 bases). The CDR3 consists of 14 residues. The V end lost 1 base, the J end lost 6 bases, and 11 bases lay between the germline ends. CDR1 SGHRS and CDR2 YFSETQ come from the germline V gene. CDR3 in amino acids: CASSLYAGPNEQFF. CDR3 nucleotide sequence: TGCGCCAGCAGCTTGTATGCGGGCCCCAATGAGCAGTTCTTC.

The J gene is TRBJ2-7, the V gene TRBV7-2; 8 nucleotides align to TRBD2. V dropped 3 bases and J dropped 0; count of bases not matched to a gene: 1. CDR1 and CDR2 (germline): SGHTA, FQGNSA. CDR3 length equals 14 residues. The CDR3 region has the DNA TGTGCCAGCAGCTTTAGCGGGGCCTCCTACGAGCAGTACTTC. Its protein product is CASSFSGASYEQYF. The full variable domain, in which reference TRBV7-2 and TRBJ2-7 provide the parts outside the CDR3, is GAGVSQSPSNKVTEKGKDVELRCDPISGHTALYWYRQSLGQGLEFLIYFQGNSAPDKSGLPSDRFSAERTGGSVSTLTIQRTQQEDSAVYLCASSFSGASYEQYFGPGTRLTVT.

The chain joins TRBV7-9 to TRBJ1-2; 7 nucleotides align to TRBD1. With 5 bases clipped from V and 1 base from J, the junction kept 7 bases outside the gene matches. This CDR3 spans 15 amino acids. The germline CDR1 and CDR2 sequences are SEHNR and FQNEAQ (reference sequence). DNA of the CDR3: TGTGCCAGCAGCCTCCGGGACAGTTTTAACTATGGCTACACCTTC. It is translated as CASSLRDSFNYGYTF.

The V and J genes are TRBV12-3 or TRBV12-4 and TRBJ1-2; 7 bases agree with TRBD1. V gave up 2 bases and J gave up 6 bases; unmatched junction bases: 3. The CDR3 loop spans 13 amino acids. The DNA for the CDR3 is TGTGCCAGCAGTTTAAGGGGGCGTGATGGCTACACCTTC. It translates to CASSLRGRDGYTF.

This chain uses TRBV28 with TRBJ1-4; 9 nucleotides match TRBD1. The junction had 8 bases not matched to a gene; V was cut back by 10 bases and J by 8 bases. The CDR3 totals 13 residues. Germline V CDR1 and CDR2: MDHEN, SYDVKM. CDR3 sequence reads: CAIPGTGREKLFF. CDR3 DNA: TGTGCCATTCCCGGGACAGGGAGGGAAAAACTGTTTTTT.

The chain is built from TRBV7-3 and TRBJ2-7, with 12 bases identical to TRBD2. Looked up from germline, CDR1 is SGHTA and CDR2 is FQGTGA. V dropped 6 bases and J dropped 4; count of bases not matched to a gene: 7. The CDR3 totals 15 residues. The CDR3 protein is CASSSGTSGRYEQYF. Written as DNA, the CDR3 is TGTGCCAGCAGTTCCGGGACTAGCGGGCGTTACGAGCAGTACTTC.

The chain uses TRBV9 and TRBJ1-1; a weak D match, TRBD1 (5 bases). The CDR3 covers 17 residues. The V end lost 3 bases, the J end lost 1 base, and 19 bases lay between the germline ends. Germline CDR1 is SGDLS and CDR2 is YYNGEE. The CDR3 is CASSDGGTTDSNTEAFF. CDR3 nucleotides: TGTGCCAGCAGCGATGGAGGGACCACCGATTCGAACACTGAAGCTTTCTTT.

As concerns this clone: The same CDR3 is also encoded by other DNA sequences in this sample. The genes are TRBV18 and TRBJ2-5, with D uncertain. Germline CDR1 is KGHSH and CDR2 is LQKENI. CDR3 length: 14 amino acids. V was pared by 2 bases and J by 1 base, with 8 bases between. In DNA, the CDR3 is TGTGCCAGCTCACCATTAGACTCCCAAGAGACCCAGTACTTC. Its translation is CASSPLDSQETQYF. Complete variable domain (other parts from reference TRBV18 and TRBJ2-5): NAGVMQNPRHLVRRRGQEARLRCSPMKGHSHVYWYRQLPEEGLKFMVYLQKENIIDESGMPKERFSAEFPKEGPSILRIQQVVRGDSAAYFCASSPLDSQETQYFGPGTRLLVL.

The sample holds one count of this clone. The CDR3 DNA reads TGTGCCAGCAGCTTTTACCGCGGCGGGACGAAGGACGGGGAGCTGTTTTTT. Amino acids: CASSFYRGGTKDGELFF. This rearrangement joins TRBV5-4 to TRBJ2-2; D is possibly TRBD2 (6 bases). Per the germline V gene, CDR1 is SGHNT and CDR2 is YYREEE (reference sequence). Trimming took off 2 bases at V and 7 bases at J, with 21 bases between the two ends. The CDR3 has 17 amino acids.